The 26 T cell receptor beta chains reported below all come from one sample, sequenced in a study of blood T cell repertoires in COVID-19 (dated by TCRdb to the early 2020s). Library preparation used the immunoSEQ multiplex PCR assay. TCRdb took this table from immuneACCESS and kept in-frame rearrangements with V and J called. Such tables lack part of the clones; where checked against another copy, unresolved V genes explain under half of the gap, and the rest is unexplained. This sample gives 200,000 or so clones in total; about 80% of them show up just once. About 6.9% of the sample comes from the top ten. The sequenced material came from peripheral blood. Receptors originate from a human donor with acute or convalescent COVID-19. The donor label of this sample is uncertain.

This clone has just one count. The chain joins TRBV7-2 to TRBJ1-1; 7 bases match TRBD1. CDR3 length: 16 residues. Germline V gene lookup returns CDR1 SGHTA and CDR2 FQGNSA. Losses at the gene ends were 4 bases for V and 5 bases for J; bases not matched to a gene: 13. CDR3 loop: CASSYSGTVRTTEAFF. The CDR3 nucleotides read TGTGCCAGCAGCTACTCCGGGACAGTTCGAACAACTGAAGCTTTCTTT.

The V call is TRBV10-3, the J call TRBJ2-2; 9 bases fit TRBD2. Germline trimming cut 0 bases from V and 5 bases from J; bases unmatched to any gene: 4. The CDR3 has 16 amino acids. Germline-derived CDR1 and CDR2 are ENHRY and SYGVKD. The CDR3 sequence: CAISESSSGKTGELFF. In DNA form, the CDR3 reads TGTGCCATCAGTGAGTCCTCTAGCGGGAAAACCGGGGAGCTGTTTTTT.

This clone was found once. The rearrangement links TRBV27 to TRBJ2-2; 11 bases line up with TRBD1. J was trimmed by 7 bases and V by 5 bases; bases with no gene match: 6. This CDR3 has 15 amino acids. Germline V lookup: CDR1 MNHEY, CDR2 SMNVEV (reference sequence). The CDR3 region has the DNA TGTGCCAGCAGTCCCAGGACAGGGGGCATCGGGGAGCTGTTTTTT. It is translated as CASSPRTGGIGELFF.

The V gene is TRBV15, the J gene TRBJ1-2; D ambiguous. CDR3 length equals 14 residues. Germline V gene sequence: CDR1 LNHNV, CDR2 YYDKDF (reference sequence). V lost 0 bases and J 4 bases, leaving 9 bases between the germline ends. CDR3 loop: CATSRDESGYGYTF. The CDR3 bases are TGTGCCACCAGCAGAGATGAGTCAGGCTATGGCTACACCTTC.

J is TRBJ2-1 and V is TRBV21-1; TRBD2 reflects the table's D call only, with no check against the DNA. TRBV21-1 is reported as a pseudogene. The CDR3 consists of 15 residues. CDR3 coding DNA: TGTGCCAGCCCGATCGAGGGAGCCCACTACAATGAGCAGTTCTTC. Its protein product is CASPIEGAHYNEQFF.

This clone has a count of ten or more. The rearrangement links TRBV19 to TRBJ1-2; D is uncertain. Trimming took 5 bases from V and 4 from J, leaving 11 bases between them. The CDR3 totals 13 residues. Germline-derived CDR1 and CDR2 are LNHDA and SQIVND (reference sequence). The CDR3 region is CASSQTESYGYTF. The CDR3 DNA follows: TGTGCCAGTAGTCAAACAGAGAGCTATGGCTACACCTTC.

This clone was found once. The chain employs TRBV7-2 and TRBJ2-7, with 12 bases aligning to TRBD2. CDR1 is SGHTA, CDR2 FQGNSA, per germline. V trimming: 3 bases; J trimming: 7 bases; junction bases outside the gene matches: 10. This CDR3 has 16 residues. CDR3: CASSLSTSGRSKEQYF. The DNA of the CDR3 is TGTGCCAGCAGCTTGAGCACTAGCGGGAGGTCCAAAGAGCAGTACTTC.

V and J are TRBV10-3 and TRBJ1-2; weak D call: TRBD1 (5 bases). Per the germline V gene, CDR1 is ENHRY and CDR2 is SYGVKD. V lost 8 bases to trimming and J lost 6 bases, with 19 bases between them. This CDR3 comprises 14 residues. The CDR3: CAIYSGQGPDGYTF. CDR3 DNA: TGTGCCATCTATAGTGGGCAGGGCCCGGATGGCTACACCTTC.

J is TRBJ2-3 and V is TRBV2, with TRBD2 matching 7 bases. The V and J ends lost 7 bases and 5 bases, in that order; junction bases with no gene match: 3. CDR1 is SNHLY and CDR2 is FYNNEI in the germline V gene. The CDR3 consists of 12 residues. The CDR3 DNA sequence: TGTGCCAGCACAGTAGCGGGAGATACGCAGTATTTT. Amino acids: CASTVAGDTQYF. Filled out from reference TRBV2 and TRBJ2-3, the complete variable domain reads EPEVTQTPSHQVTQMGQEVILRCVPISNHLYFYWYRQILGQKVEFLVSFYNNEISEKSEIFDDQFSVERPDGSNFTLKIRSTKLEDSAMYFCASTVAGDTQYFGPGTRLTVL.

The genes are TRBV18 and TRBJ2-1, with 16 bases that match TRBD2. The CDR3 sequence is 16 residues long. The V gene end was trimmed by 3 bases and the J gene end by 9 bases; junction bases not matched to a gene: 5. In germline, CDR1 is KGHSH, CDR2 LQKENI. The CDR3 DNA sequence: TGTGCCAGCTCACCCCAGGGACTAGCGGGAGGGAGTGAGCAGTTCTTC. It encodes CASSPQGLAGGSEQFF.

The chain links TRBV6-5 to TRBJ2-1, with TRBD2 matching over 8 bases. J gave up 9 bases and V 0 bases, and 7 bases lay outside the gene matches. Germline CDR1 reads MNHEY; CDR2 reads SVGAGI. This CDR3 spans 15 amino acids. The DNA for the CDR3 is TGTGCCAGCAGTTACTCGGGGACTAGTCTTCGTGAGCAGTTCTTC. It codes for CASSYSGTSLREQFF.

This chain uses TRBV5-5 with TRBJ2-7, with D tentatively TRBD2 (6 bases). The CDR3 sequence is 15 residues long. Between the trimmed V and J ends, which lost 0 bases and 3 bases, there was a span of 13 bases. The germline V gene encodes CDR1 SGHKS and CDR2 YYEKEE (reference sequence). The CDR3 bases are TGTGCCAGCAGCTTGGCCGGCGGGGCGAACTACGAGCAGTACTTC. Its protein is CASSLAGGANYEQYF.

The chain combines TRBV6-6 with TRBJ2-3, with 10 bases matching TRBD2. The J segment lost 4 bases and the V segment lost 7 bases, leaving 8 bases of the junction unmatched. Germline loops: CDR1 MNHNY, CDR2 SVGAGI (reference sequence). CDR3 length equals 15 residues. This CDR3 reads CASNKAGGPSDTQYF. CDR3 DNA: TGTGCCAGCAACAAAGCGGGAGGGCCCTCAGATACGCAGTATTTT.

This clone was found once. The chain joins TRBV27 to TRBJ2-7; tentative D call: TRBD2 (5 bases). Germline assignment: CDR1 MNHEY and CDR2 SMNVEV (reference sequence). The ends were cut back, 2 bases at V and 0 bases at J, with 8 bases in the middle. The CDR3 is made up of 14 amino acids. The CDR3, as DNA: TGTGCCAGCAGTTTAAAAGGGAGCTCCTACGAGCAGTACTTC. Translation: CASSLKGSSYEQYF.

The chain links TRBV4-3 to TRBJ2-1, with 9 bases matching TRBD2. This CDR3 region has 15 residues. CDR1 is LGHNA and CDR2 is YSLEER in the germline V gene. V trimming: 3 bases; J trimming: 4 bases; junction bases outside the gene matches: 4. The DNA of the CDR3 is TGCGCCAGCAGCCATGTAGCGGGAGCTTACAATGAGCAGTTCTTC. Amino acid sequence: CASSHVAGAYNEQFF.

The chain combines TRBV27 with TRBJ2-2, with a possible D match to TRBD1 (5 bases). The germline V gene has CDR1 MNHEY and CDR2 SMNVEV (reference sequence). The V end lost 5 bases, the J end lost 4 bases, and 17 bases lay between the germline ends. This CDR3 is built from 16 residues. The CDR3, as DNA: TGTGCCAGCAGTCCAACAGGATCCCCTCCCACCGGGGAGCTGTTTTTT. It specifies CASSPTGSPPTGELFF.

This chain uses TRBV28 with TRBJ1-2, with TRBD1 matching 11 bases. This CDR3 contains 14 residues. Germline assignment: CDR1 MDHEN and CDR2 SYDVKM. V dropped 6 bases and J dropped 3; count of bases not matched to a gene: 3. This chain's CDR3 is CASRGTGGYYGYTF. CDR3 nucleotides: TGTGCCAGCAGGGGGACAGGGGGATACTATGGCTACACCTTC.

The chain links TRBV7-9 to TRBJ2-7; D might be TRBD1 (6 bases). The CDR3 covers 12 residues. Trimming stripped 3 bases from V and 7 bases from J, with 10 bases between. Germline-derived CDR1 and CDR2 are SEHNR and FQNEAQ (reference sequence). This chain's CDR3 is CASSFAGQEQYF. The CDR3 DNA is TGTGCCAGCAGCTTCGCCGGACAGGAGCAGTACTTC.

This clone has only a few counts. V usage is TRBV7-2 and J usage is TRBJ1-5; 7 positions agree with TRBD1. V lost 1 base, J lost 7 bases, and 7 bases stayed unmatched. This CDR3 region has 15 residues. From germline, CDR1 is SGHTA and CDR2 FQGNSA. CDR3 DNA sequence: TGTGCCAGCAGCTTAGGGTCGGGACAGAACCAGCCCCAGCATTTT. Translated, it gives CASSLGSGQNQPQHF.

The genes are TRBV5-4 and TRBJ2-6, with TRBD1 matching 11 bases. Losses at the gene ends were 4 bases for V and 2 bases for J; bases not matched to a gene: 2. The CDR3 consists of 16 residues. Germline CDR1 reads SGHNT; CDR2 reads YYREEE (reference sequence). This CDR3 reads CASSAGQGAGANVLTF. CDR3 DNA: TGTGCCAGCAGCGCGGGACAGGGGGCTGGGGCCAACGTCCTGACTTTC.

The CDR3 DNA is TGTGCCAGCAGTTCAACGGGACAGGGAGGTCGCGAGCAGTACTTC. As protein: CASSSTGQGGREQYF. The chain links TRBV27 to TRBJ2-7; 9 bases fit TRBD1. The CDR3 extends over 15 amino acids. Germline CDR1 is MNHEY and CDR2 is SMNVEV (reference sequence). The V gene end was trimmed by 4 bases and the J gene end by 6 bases; junction bases not matched to a gene: 10.

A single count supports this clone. CDR3 nucleotide sequence: TGTGCCAGCAGCTTAGCGAGAAACACTGAAGCTTTCTTT. Translated, it gives CASSLARNTEAFF. The chain uses TRBV11-2 and TRBJ1-1; D call uncertain. V gave up 1 base and J gave up 2 bases, with 5 bases separating them. The germline V gene has CDR1 SGHAT and CDR2 FQNNGV. The CDR3 loop spans 13 amino acids.

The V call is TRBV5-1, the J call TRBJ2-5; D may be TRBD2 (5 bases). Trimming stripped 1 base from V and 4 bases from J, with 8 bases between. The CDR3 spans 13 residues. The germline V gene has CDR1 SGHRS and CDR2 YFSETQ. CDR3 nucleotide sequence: TGCGCCAGCAGCTTGTCTAGCCGAGAGACCCAGTACTTC. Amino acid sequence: CASSLSSRETQYF. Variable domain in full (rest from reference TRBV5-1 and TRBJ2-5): KAGVTQTPRYLIKTRGQQVTLSCSPISGHRSVSWYQQTPGQGLQFLFEYFSETQRNKGNFPGRFSGRQFSNSRSEMNVSTLELGDSALYLCASSLSSRETQYFGPGTRLLVL.

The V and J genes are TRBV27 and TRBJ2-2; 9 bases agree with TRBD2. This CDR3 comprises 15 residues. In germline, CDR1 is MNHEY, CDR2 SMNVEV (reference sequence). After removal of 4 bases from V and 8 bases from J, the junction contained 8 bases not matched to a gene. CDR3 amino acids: CASSSSGAFPGELFF. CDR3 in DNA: TGTGCCAGCAGTTCTAGCGGGGCTTTTCCAGGGGAGCTGTTTTTT.

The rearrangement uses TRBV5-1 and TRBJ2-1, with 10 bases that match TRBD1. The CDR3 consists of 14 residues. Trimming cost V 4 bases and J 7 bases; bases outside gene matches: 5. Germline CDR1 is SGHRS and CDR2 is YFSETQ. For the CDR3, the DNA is TGCGCCAGCAGCCGGGACAGGGGTTGGAATGAGCAGTTCTTC. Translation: CASSRDRGWNEQFF. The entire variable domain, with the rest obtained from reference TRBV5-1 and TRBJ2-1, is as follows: KAGVTQTPRYLIKTRGQQVTLSCSPISGHRSVSWYQQTPGQGLQFLFEYFSETQRNKGNFPGRFSGRQFSNSRSEMNVSTLELGDSALYLCASSRDRGWNEQFFGPGTRLTVL.

CDR3 residues: CAISYEGQATYGYTF. CDR3 in DNA: TGTGCCATCAGTTACGAGGGACAGGCCACCTATGGCTACACCTTC. V is TRBV10-3 and J is TRBJ1-2; TRBD1 aligns across 8 bases. J was trimmed by 4 bases and V by 5 bases; bases with no gene match: 9. There are 15 residues in the CDR3. Germline CDR1 ENHRY, CDR2 SYGVKD.